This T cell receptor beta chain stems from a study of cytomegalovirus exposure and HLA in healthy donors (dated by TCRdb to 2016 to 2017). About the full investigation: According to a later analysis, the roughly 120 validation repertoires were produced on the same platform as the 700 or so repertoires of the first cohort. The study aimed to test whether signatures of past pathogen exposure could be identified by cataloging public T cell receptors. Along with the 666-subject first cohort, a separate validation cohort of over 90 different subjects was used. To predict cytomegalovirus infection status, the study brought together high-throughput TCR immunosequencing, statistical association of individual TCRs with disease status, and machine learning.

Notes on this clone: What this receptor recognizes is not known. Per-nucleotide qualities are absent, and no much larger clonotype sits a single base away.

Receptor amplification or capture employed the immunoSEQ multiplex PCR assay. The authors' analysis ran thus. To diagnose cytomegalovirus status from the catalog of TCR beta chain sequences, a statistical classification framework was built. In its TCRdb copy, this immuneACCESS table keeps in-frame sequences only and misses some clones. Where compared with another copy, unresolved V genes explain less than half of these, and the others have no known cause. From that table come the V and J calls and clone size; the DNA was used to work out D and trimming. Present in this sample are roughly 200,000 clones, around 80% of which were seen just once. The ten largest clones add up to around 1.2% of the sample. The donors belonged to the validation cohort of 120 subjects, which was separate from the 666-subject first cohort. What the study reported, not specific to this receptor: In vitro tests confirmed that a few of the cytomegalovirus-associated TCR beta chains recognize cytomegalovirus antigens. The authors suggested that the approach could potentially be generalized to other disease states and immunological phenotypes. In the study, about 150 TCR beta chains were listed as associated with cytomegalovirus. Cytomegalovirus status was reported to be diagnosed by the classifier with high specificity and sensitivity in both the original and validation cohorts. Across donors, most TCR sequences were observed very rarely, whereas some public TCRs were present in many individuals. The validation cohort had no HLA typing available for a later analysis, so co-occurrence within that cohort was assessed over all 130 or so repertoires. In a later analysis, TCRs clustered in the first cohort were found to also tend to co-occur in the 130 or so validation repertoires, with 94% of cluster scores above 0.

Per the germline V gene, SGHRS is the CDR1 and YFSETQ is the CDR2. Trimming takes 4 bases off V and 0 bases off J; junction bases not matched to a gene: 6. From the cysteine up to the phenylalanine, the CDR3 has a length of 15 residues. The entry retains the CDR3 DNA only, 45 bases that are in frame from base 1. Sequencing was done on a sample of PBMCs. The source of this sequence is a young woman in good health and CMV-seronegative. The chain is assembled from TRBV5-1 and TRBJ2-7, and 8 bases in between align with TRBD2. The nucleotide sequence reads TGCGCCAGCAGCGTAGGGGGGACTAGCTCCTACGAGCAGTACTTC. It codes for CASSVGGTSSYEQYF.